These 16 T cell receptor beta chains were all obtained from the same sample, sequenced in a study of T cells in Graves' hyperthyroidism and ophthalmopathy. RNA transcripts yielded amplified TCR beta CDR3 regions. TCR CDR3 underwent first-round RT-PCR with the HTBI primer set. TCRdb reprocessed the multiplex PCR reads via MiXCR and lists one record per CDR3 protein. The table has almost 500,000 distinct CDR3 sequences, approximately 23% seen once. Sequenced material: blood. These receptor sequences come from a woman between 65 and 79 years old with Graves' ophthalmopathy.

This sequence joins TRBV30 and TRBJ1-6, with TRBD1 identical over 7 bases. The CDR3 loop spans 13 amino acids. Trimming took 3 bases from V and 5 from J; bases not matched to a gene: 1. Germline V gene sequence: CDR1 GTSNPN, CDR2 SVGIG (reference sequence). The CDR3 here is CAWSGTDNSPLHF. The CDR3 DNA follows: TGTGCCTGGAGCGGGACAGATAATTCACCCCTCCACTTT.

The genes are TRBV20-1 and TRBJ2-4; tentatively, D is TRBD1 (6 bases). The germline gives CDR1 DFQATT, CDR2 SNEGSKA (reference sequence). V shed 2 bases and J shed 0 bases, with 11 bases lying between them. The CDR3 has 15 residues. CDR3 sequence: CSARRTVLAKNIQYF. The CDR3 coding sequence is TGCAGTGCTAGACGGACAGTACTAGCCAAAAACATTCAGTACTTC.

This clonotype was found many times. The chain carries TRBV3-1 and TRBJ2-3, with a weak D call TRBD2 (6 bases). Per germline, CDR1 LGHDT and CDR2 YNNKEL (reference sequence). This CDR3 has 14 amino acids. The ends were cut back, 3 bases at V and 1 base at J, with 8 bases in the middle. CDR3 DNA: TGTGCCAGCAGCCAGATAGCGGGCACAGATACGCAGTATTTT. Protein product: CASSQIAGTDTQYF.

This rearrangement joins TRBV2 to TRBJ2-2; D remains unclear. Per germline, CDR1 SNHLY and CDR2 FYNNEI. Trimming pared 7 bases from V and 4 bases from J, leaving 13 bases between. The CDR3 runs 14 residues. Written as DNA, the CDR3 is TGTGCCAGCATCCGGGCCGTGGGCACCGGGGAGCTGTTTTTT. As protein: CASIRAVGTGELFF.

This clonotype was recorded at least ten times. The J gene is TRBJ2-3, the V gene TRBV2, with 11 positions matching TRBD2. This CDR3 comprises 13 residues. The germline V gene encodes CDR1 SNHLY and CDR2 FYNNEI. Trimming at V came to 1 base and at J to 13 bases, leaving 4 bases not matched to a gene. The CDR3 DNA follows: TGTGCCAGCAGTGAAGGGACTAGCGGGCCCAAGTATTTT. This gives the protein CASSEGTSGPKYF. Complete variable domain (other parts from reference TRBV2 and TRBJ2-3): EPEVTQTPSHQVTQMGQEVILRCVPISNHLYFYWYRQILGQKVEFLVSFYNNEISEKSEIFDDQFSVERPDGSNFTLKIRSTKLEDSAMYFCASSEGTSGPKYFGPGTRLTVL.

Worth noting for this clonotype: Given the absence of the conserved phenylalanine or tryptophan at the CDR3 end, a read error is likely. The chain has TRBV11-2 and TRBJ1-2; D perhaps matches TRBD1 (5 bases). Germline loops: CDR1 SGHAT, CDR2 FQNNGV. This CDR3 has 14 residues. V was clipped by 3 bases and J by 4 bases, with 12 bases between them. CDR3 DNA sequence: TGTGCCAGCAGCTTTACCGACGGGGGCTATGGCTACACCCTC. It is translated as CASSFTDGGYGYTL.

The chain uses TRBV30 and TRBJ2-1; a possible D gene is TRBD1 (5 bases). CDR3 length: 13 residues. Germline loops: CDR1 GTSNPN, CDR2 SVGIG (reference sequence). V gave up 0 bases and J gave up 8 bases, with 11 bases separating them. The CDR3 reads CAWSVNQGDEQFF. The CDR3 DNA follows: TGTGCCTGGAGTGTCAATCAGGGCGATGAGCAGTTCTTC.

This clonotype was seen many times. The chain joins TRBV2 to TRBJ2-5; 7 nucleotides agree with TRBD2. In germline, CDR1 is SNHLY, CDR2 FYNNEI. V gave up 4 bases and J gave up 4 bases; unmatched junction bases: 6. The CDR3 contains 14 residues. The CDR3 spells CASSAGGVAETQYF. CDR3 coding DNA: TGTGCCAGCAGTGCGGGGGGAGTTGCAGAGACCCAGTACTTC.

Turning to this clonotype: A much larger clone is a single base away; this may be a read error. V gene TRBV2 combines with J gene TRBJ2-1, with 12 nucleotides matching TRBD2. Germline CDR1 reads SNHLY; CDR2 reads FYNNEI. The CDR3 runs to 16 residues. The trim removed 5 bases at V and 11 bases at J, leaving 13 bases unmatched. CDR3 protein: CASSPKSLAGGFKQFF. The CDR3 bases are TGTGCCAGCAGTCCGAAGTCGCTAGCGGGAGGGTTTAAGCAGTTCTTC. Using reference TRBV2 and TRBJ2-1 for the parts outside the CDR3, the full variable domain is EPEVTQTPSHQVTQMGQEVILRCVPISNHLYFYWYRQILGQKVEFLVSFYNNEISEKSEIFDDQFSVERPDGSNFTLKIRSTKLEDSAMYFCASSPKSLAGGFKQFFGPGTRLTVL.

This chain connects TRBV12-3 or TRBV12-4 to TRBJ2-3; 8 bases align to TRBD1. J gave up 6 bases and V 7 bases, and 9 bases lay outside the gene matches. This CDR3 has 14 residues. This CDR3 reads CASTGQGPVDTQYF. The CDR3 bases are TGTGCCAGCACTGGACAGGGCCCCGTGGATACGCAGTATTTT.

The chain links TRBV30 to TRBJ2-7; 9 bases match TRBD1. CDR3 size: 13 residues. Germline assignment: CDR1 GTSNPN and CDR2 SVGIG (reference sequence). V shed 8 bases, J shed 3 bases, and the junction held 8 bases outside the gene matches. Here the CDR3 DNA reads TGTGCCGGGGGACAGGGTAGGGGCTACGAGCAGTACTTC. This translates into CAGGQGRGYEQYF.

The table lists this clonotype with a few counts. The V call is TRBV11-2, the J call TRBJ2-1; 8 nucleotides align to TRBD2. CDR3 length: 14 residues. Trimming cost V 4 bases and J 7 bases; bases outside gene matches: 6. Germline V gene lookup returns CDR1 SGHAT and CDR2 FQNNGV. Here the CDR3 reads CASSSLGGRNEQFF. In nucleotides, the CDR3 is TGTGCCAGCAGCTCCCTTGGCGGGAGGAATGAGCAGTTCTTC. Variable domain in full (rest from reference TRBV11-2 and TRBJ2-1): EAGVAQSPRYKIIEKRQSVAFWCNPISGHATLYWYQQILGQGPKLLIQFQNNGVVDDSQLPKDRFSAERLKGVDSTLKIQPAKLEDSAVYLCASSSLGGRNEQFFGPGTRLTVL.

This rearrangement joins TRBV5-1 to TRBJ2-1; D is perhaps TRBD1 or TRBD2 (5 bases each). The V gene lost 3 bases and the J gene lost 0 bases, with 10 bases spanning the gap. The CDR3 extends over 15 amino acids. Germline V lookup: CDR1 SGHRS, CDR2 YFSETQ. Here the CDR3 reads CASSSAGSSYNEQFF. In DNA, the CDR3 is TGCGCCAGCAGCTCAGCAGGGAGCTCCTACAATGAGCAGTTCTTC.

CDR3 residues: CASKDTISGNTIYF. The DNA of the CDR3 is TGTGCCAGCAAAGACACCATCTCTGGAAACACCATATATTTT. The chain employs TRBV6-2 or TRBV6-3 and TRBJ1-3, with D uncertain. The length of the CDR3 is 14 residues. Germline loops: CDR1 MNHEY, CDR2 SVGEGT. Trimming pared 7 bases from V and 0 bases from J, leaving 10 bases between.

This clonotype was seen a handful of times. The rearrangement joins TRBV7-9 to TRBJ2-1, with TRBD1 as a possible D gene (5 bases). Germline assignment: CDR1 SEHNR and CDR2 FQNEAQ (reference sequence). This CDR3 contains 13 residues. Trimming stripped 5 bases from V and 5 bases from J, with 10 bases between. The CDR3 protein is CASSTTGHNEQFF. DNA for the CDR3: TGTGCCAGCAGCACCACAGGCCACAATGAGCAGTTCTTC.

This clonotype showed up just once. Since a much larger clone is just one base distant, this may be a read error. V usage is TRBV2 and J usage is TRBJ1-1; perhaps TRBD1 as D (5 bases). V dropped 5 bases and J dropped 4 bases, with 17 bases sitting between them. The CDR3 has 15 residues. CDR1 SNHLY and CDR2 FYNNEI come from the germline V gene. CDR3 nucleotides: TGTGCCAGCAGTAAGGGGACCCTCATGAGCACTGAAGCTTTCTTT. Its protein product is CASSKGTLMSTEAFF.